The present TCR beta chain was sequenced within a study of CXCR3-negative and CXCR3-positive naive CD8 T cells. The CDR3 has 14 residues. Germline CDR1 reads SGHRS; CDR2 reads YFSETQ. Study outcomes and limitations: Within a donor, both naive subsets shared TRBV-TRBJ usage, unlike memory cells. Researchers report that CXCR3-positive naive cells carry more hydrophobic TRB CDR3s than CXCR3-negative naive cells. Much lower diversity was found in memory CD8+ cells, while both naive subsets had comparably high diversity.

Notes on this clonotype: Its antigen remains unidentified.

Each TRB cDNA library was prepared by 5' RACE (with UMI labels). TCRdb re-called the 5' RACE reads; every CDR3 protein appears as one record, without DNA. This repertoire includes over 100,000 distinct CDR3 sequences. Identification of naive CD8+ T cells rested on CD45RO-CCR7+CD27+CD95- status. This receptor was obtained from a human donor in good health. Some clones in this sample may be carry-over from other donors' samples. The chain carries TRBV5-1 and TRBJ1-1; TCRdb's assignment of TRBD1 cannot be checked, as there is no DNA. Sequencing was done on a sample of naive CXCR3- CD8+ T cells from blood. Subset meaning: CD45RO-CCR7+CD27+CD95- naive CD8+ T cells lacking CXCR3 (TNR3-). Here the CDR3 reads CASSSGQGGDEAFF.